The clone carrying this T cell receptor beta chain has only a few counts. These data are taken from a study of T-cell reconstitution after alpha-beta-depleted transplantation in children. This CDR3 has 16 residues. Germline assignment: CDR1 SGHKS and CDR2 YYEKEE (reference sequence). The V end lost 2 bases, the J end lost 5 bases, and 19 bases lay between the germline ends. Preparation of the TCRbeta library was carried out with unique molecular identifiers. TCRdb ran MiXCR on the PCR reads and lists one entry per CDR3 protein. The sample lists a few hundred thousand distinct CDR3 sequences; around 18% were seen once.

The TCR comes from a human donor who donated a stem cell graft to a child with acute lymphoblastic leukemia. The sequences come from PBMCs from the stem cell graft donor, collected from the stem cell graft. V and J are TRBV5-5 and TRBJ1-1; unclear D gene. CDR3 DNA sequence: TGTGCCAGCAGCTTTGGTGTCGGCCCCCCGGGAACTGAAGCTTTCTTT. This encodes CASSFGVGPPGTEAFF.